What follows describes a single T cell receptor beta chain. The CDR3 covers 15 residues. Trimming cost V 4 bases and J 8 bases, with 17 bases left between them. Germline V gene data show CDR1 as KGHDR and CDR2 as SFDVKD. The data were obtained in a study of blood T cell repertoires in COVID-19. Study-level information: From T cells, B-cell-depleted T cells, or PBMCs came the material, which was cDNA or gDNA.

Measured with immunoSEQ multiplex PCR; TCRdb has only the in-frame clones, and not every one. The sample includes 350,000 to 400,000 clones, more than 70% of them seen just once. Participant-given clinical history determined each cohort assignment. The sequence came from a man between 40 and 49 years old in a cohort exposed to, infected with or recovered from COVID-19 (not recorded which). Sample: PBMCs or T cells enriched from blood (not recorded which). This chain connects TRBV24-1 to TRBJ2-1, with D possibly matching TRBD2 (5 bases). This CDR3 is CATSDPRRRADEQFF. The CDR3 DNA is TGTGCCACCAGTGACCCTAGACGGAGAGCGGATGAGCAGTTCTTC.